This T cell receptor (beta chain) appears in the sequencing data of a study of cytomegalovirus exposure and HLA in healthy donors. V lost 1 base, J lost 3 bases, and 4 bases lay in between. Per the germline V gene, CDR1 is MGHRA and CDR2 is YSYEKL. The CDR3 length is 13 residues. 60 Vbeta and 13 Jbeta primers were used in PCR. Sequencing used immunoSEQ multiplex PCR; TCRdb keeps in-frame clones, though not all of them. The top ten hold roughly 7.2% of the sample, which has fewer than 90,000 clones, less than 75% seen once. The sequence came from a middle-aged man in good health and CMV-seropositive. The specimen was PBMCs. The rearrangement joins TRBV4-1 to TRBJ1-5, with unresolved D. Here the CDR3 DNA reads TGCGCCAGCAGCCAAGGCGACAATCAGCCCCAGCATTTT. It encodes CASSQGDNQPQHF.